The sample holds one count of the clone carrying this T cell receptor (beta chain). Per the original data handling: For nucleated cells, counts were estimated from reference gene primer amplification. Clones were read by immunoSEQ multiplex PCR, and TCRdb kept only the in-frame ones, dropping some. V and J calls and clone size are given by that table; D and trimming were obtained from the DNA. The sample lists fewer than 95,000 clones, around 90% occurring once. There are 15 residues in the CDR3. V was pared by 5 bases and J by 4 bases, with 15 bases between. CDR1 MNHEY and CDR2 SVGAGI come from the germline V gene. This sample is part of a study of blood T cell repertoires in COVID-19. Across the whole study: COVID-19 samples, acute and convalescent, were from the United States, Italy and Spain.

The clonotype comes from a woman older than 75 with acute or convalescent COVID-19. The sample was peripheral blood. This rearrangement joins TRBV6-5 to TRBJ1-5; D perhaps matches TRBD1 (5 bases). The CDR3: CASSPIGTGNQPQHF. CDR3 bases: TGTGCCAGCAGTCCAATCGGTACAGGTAATCAGCCCCAGCATTTT.